The source of this T cell receptor (beta chain) is a study of shared clonotypes between healthy human individuals. The CDR3 covers 15 residues. Trimming shortened V by 0 bases and J by 2 bases, and 11 bases separated the two germline ends. The germline gives CDR1 SGHNT, CDR2 YYREEE (reference sequence). Genomic DNA belonging to each subset was distributed in equal measure over several immunoSEQ plates. In the study's own analysis: Junction-only sequences without quality scores were provided by ImmunoSEQ, so filtering was different. Clones were sequenced by immunoSEQ multiplex PCR, and TCRdb holds only the in-frame ones, with some missing. V and J calls and clone size are those listed in that table; D and trimming were worked out from the DNA. The sample lists some 2 million clones, 90% to 95% occurring once.

The receptor comes from a man younger than 35 in good health. The sequencing sample was made of naive CD4+ T cells sorted from blood. The subset: CD45RA+ positively selected. This chain joins TRBV5-4 and TRBJ2-5, with a possible D match to TRBD1 (5 bases). For the CDR3, the DNA is TGTGCCAGCAGCTTGGTTGTACAGGCACAAGAGACCCAGTACTTC. Translation gives CASSLVVQAQETQYF.